This T cell receptor beta chain was captured by sequencing in a study of cytomegalovirus exposure and HLA in healthy donors. Study results and caveats: In a later analysis, a missense DCLRE1C variant was linked to TCR beta V- and J-gene trimming. Clonal expansion, a later analysis showed, was greater in HLA-associated TCR beta chains than in equally common others.

This clone has a handful of counts. Its antigen remains unidentified. The CDR3 runs to 15 residues. V dropped 6 bases and J dropped 2; count of bases not matched to a gene: 7. Germline-derived CDR1 and CDR2 are SNHLY and FYNNEI. The PCR employed 60 Vbeta primers together with 13 Jbeta primers. Produced via immunoSEQ multiplex PCR; TCRdb's table is partial and in-frame only. Here the sample spans hundreds of thousands of clones, roughly 84% being singletons. V and J are TRBV2 and TRBJ2-7; 10 bases match TRBD1. The clonotype was recovered from a boy younger than 10 in good health and CMV-seronegative. The sequencing sample was made of PBMCs. The CDR3 protein is CASRRLGQGTYEQYF. The CDR3 coding sequence is TGTGCCAGCAGGAGACTGGGACAGGGGACCTACGAGCAGTACTTC.